One T cell receptor (beta chain) is described in this entry. Its target is unknown. V dropped 7 bases and J dropped 7; count of bases not matched to a gene: 10. Germline CDR1 reads SQVTM; CDR2 reads ANQGSEA. The CDR3 totals 14 residues. The authors ran a second PCR of roughly 6 to 12 cycles using a sample-barcoded 5' primer and a J-beta primer mix. TCRdb re-called the 5' RACE reads through MiXCR, storing one row per CDR3 protein. The sample includes roughly 730,000 distinct CDR3 sequences, 56% of them seen just once. This sample was taken from a study of blood T cells in healthy people across ages. Study-level results: Both higher diversity and more naive CD4+ cells marked long-lived donors when set against aged donors. Reliance upon unsorted PBMCs precluded definitive naive versus antigen-experienced comparison.

The origin of this receptor is a man aged 40-49 years in good health. The gene calls are TRBV29-1 and TRBJ1-5; 10 bases map to TRBD1. The sequenced sample was blood. The chain's CDR3 is CSAGGDRGDQPQHF. Written as DNA, the CDR3 is TGCAGCGCCGGTGGGGACAGGGGTGACCAGCCCCAGCATTTT.